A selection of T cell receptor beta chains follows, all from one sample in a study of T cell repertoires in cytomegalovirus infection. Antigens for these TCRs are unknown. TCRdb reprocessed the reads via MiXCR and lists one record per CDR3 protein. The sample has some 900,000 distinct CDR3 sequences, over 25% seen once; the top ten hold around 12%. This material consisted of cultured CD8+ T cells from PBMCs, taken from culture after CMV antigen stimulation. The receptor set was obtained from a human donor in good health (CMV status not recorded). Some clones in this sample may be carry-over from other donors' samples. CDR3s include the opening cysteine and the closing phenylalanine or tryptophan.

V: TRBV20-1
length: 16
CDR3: CSARVASGGLTGELFF

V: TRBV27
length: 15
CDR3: CASRLGSNLNREQFF

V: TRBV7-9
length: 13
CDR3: CASSFGAGTEAFF

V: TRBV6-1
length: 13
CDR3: CASSSGEGNEQFF

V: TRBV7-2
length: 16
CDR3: CASSFHRDTMNTEAFF

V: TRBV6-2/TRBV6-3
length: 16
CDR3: CASRGVGGPSSGELFF

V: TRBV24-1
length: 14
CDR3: CATTPIYSNQPQHF

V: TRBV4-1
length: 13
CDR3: CASSSVGDPEAFF

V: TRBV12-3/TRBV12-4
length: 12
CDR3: CASGETAYEQYF

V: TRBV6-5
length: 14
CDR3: CASSYPGTGAEAFF

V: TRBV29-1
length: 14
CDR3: CSVELAGAYNEQFF

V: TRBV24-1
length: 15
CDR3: CATSDLRGSYNEQFF

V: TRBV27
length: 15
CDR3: CASSLGSATNEKLFF

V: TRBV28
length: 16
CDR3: CASSLLEGVNTGELFF

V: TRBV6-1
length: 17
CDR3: CASSGGDRGPSGYGYTF

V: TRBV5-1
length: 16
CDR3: CASSLHVDAGDYGYTF

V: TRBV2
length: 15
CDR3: CASSGWAGVNYGYTF

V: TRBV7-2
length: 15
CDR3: CASSPRVDSNQPQHF

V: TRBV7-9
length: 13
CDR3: CASSLRTNEKLFF

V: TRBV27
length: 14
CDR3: CASSLWEGADTQYF

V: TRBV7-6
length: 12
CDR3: CATSGQGPEQFF

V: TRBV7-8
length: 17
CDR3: CASTNNYGGQAWIEQYF

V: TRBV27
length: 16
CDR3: CASSLKRQMSTDTQYF

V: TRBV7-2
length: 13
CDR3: CASSYDRGAEAFF

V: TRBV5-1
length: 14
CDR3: CASSRTGENSPLHF

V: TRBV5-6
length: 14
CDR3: CASSSPGEGDEQFF